Below, one T cell receptor (beta chain) is given with its context. A much larger clone differs from this one at a single base, so this may be a read error. Deletions cut 8 bases from V and 1 base from J, with 9 bases between. Germline values: CDR1 SEHNR, CDR2 FQNEAQ (reference sequence). This CDR3 comprises 13 residues. This sample is drawn from a study of regulatory T cells in long-lasting Graves disease. Stated time point: newly diagnosed GD, antithyroid drugs for less than 3 months. From PBMCs, RNA was extracted and then used to make the TCR library. It was an endocrinology department in Xi'an, China, that provided the patients. From each patient, around 10 milliliters of peripheral blood was drawn and collected into an EDTA anticoagulant tube. Sequencing libraries for TCR beta were prepared with iRepertoire HTBI primers and Arm-PCR of CDR3 regions. TCRdb recomputed calls from the multiplex PCR reads with MiXCR, one row per CDR3 protein. Seen here are under 700,000 distinct CDR3 sequences, about 16% observed once, and the top ten hold 20% to 30%.

This sample also appeared in a second study, on T cells in Graves' hyperthyroidism and ophthalmopathy. That work contributes: Each diagnosis was grounded in clinical symptoms, serum thyroxine and TRAb, thyroid ultrasound, and orbital computed tomography. Initially, a first-round RT-PCR of the TCR CDR3 employed the HTBI primer set.

The chain has TRBV7-9 and TRBJ1-3; D perhaps matches TRBD1 (5 bases). The sequencing used peripheral blood mononuclear cells (PBMCs), collected at new diagnosis, from a patient treated with antithyroid drugs. This TCR derives from a woman aged 35-60 years with Graves disease. The CDR3 loop is CASESGSGNTIYF. The CDR3 coding sequence is TGTGCCAGCGAATCAGGGTCTGGAAACACCATATATTTT.